Presented here are 7 T cell receptor beta chains from one specimen sequenced in a study of T cells after yellow fever vaccination. MiXCR, run by TCRdb on the 5' RACE reads, gives a single entry per CDR3 protein. The table has under 550,000 distinct CDR3 sequences, 21% seen once. The sample consisted of PBMCs, taken around 3 weeks after the first yellow fever vaccination. These receptors were taken from a man between 18 and 29 years old who received the YFV17D yellow fever vaccine.

This chain connects TRBV5-1 to TRBJ1-6; tentatively, D is TRBD1 (5 bases). Trimming took 3 bases from V and 0 from J, leaving 19 bases between them. Germline lookup yields CDR1 SGHRS and CDR2 YFSETQ. There are 19 residues in the CDR3. CDR3 DNA sequence: TGCGCCAGCAGCTCCGCCGGGACCTTAACCAGCTCCTATAATTCACCCCTCCACTTT. Its protein product is CASSSAGTLTSSYNSPLHF.

The chain couples TRBV5-1 to TRBJ2-7; D might be TRBD1 or TRBD2, each matching 5 bases. Germline V gene lookup returns CDR1 SGHRS and CDR2 YFSETQ. The V and J ends lost 3 bases and 6 bases respectively, with 19 bases between them. The CDR3 runs 15 residues. The chain's CDR3 is CASSSIPGSEGEQYV. CDR3 in DNA: TGCGCCAGCAGCTCGATACCAGGGAGTGAGGGCGAGCAGTACGTC.

This clonotype was seen many times. As DNA, the CDR3 is TGTGCCAGCTCGCGGGACAGAGGACCCTACGAGCAGTACTTC. This sequence encodes CASSRDRGPYEQYF. This chain uses TRBV18 with TRBJ2-7, with D perhaps TRBD1 (7 bases). The CDR3 contains 14 residues. V was shortened by 6 bases and J by 2 bases, with 14 bases between the two germline ends. Germline CDR1 reads KGHSH; CDR2 reads LQKENI. Based on the CDR3 plus reference TRBV18 and TRBJ2-7, the full variable domain is NAGVMQNPRHLVRRRGQEARLRCSPMKGHSHVYWYRQLPEEGLKFMVYLQKENIIDESGMPKERFSAEFPKEGPSILRIQQVVRGDSAAYFCASSRDRGPYEQYFGPGTRLTVT.

This chain connects TRBV20-1 to TRBJ2-7; D is perhaps TRBD2 (5 bases). The germline V gene encodes CDR1 DFQATT and CDR2 SNEGSKA (reference sequence). V lost 0 bases to trimming and J lost 1 base, with 10 bases between them. The CDR3 is 14 residues long. CDR3 in DNA: TGCAGTGCTAGAGAGGGGAGTGGGTCCTACGAGCAGTACTTC. It is translated as CSAREGSGSYEQYF.

V gene TRBV3-1 combines with J gene TRBJ2-3; weak D call: TRBD1 (5 bases). V gave up 4 bases and J gave up 5 bases, with 10 bases separating them. Germline V CDR1 and CDR2: LGHDT, YNNKEL (reference sequence). The CDR3 runs to 13 residues. The CDR3 loop is CASSLEGVDTQYF. The CDR3 DNA sequence: TGTGCCAGCAGCCTAGAAGGGGTAGATACGCAGTATTTT.

This clonotype was recorded many times. The chain uses TRBV5-1 and TRBJ1-2; D might be TRBD1 (5 bases). CDR1 and CDR2 from the germline V gene are SGHRS and YFSETQ. Trimming removed 6 bases at V and 12 bases at J, with 30 bases between. The CDR3 is made up of 16 amino acids. CDR3 amino acids: CASKSKTGTDASGNTF. The CDR3 DNA sequence: TGCGCCAGCAAATCAAAGACCGGGACCGACGCCTCGGGGAACACCTTC.

The gene calls are TRBV6-1 and TRBJ1-5; no definite D call. With 6 bases removed from V and 0 bases from J, the gap between germline ends came to 12 bases. The CDR3 extends over 15 amino acids. Germline CDR1 MNHNS, CDR2 SASEGT. The DNA of the CDR3 is TGTGCCAGCAGCACAGACAAGTATAGCAATCAGCCCCAGCATTTT. The encoded protein is CASSTDKYSNQPQHF.